The clone carrying this T cell receptor (beta chain) was seen many times. TCRdb reanalysed the 5' RACE reads using MiXCR and keeps one entry per CDR3 protein. The table lists about 57,000 distinct CDR3 sequences, 12% of them singletons. The record originates from a study of T-cell memory formation after mild COVID-19. About the research overall: Among the donors, TCR clusters were largely specific to each donor.

Losses at the gene ends were 8 bases for V and 5 bases for J; bases not matched to a gene: 8. The CDR3 is 13 amino acids. The rearrangement joins TRBV12-3 or TRBV12-4 to TRBJ2-7; TRBD1 agrees at 8 bases. The receptor was derived from a young man who had mild COVID-19 (a few samples of this study predate the infection). Cell type and time point are not known. Sequencing was done on a sample of PBMCs or a T cell subset sorted from them (not recorded which). CDR3 protein: CASWPGGFDEQYF. Here the CDR3 DNA reads TGTGCCAGCTGGCCAGGGGGCTTCGACGAGCAGTACTTC.